The present entry profiles one TCR beta chain with its context. The CDR3 is 13 amino acids. V was trimmed by 2 bases and J by 4 bases, leaving 11 bases between them. Germline V gene data show CDR1 as GTSNPN and CDR2 as SVGIG (reference sequence). This sample was taken from a study of CD8 T cells in Susac syndrome. Random hexamers served to reverse transcribe roughly 0.45 to 1 ug RNA. TCRdb ran MiXCR on the immunoSEQ multiplex PCR reads and lists one entry per CDR3 protein. This sample carries 180,000 or so distinct CDR3 sequences, around 94% of them seen once, and the ten largest clones take roughly 0.15%.

The sequence came from a human donor in good health. V and J are TRBV30 and TRBJ1-1; possibly TRBD1 for D (5 bases). Sequences were obtained from CD4+ T cells from PBMCs. CDR3 DNA sequence: TGTGCCTGGAGTTGGCAGGGCGGCACTGAAGCTTTCTTT. Translated: CAWSWQGGTEAFF.